This T cell receptor (beta chain) stems from a study of blood T cells in healthy people across ages. Study observations and caveats: Per-million-T-cell TCR beta diversity fell roughly linearly with age. Unsorted PBMC material precluded a definitive naive versus antigen-experienced comparison.

Germline V gives CDR1 SGHNT, CDR2 YENEEA. The V end lost 8 bases, the J end lost 2 bases, and 9 bases lay between the germline ends. The CDR3 sequence is 12 residues long. Total RNA was extracted at no less than 5.5 micrograms per sample. Sample-barcoded 5' priming and a J-beta primer mix drove a second PCR of about 6 to 12 cycles. Template switching added a 12-random-nucleotide identifier to every cDNA molecule. TCRdb reanalysed the 5' RACE reads using MiXCR and keeps one entry per CDR3 protein. The sample yields just under 900,000 distinct CDR3 sequences, around 26% seen once. Remarks on this clonotype: Its cognate antigen is unknown.

Sequences were obtained from blood. This receptor was taken from a woman aged 80 or over in good health. The V call is TRBV11-3, the J call TRBJ2-5; TRBD1 might be the D (5 bases). The CDR3 nucleotides read TGTGCCAGCTGCCGACAGCAAGAGACCCAGTACTTC. Translated: CASCRQQETQYF. Filled out from reference TRBV11-3 and TRBJ2-5, the complete variable domain reads EAGVVQSPRYKIIEKKQPVAFWCNPISGHNTLYWYLQNLGQGPELLIRYENEEAVDDSQLPKDRFSAERLKGVDSTLKIQPAELGDSAVYLCASCRQQETQYFGPGTRLLVL.